Sequencing of this T cell receptor delta chain was carried out in a study of γδ T cells in repeated Plasmodium falciparum infection. Study-level background: The natural-infection arm compared Malian children under seasonal malaria with matched Australian children.

The table lists this clone with many counts. At one end, the junction sequence differs from germline, possibly due to a read error. Other DNA sequences from this sample encode an identical CDR3 as well. TCRdb reran clone calling via CATT on the multiplex PCR reads. The sample shows tens of thousands of delta-chain clones, around 1.7% of them seen only once. Vgamma9/Vdelta2+ and Vdelta2-negative gammadelta T cells were flow-sorted from PBMC for bulk sequencing. Germline V gene lookup returns CDR1 TSWWSYY and CDR2 QGS. The CDR3 sequence is 19 residues long. The V call is TRDV1, the J call TRDJ1, with D possibly matching TRDD3 (5 bases). Sequenced sample: gamma-delta T cells from blood. The TCR sequence derives from a pool of human donors (malaria-infected and uninfected, not separated). CDR3 sequence (DNA): TGTGCTCTTGGGGAACGGTCCCTGGCGACGGGGACCAACACAGATAAACTCATCTTT. Protein product: CALGERSLATGTNTDKLIF.